The 26 T cell receptor beta chains listed next were all sequenced from one sample in a study of blood T cell repertoires in COVID-19. Sequencing was performed with immunoSEQ multiplex PCR; in TCRdb, only in-frame clones are kept and a portion is missing. The data hold 75,000 to 80,000 clones, with approximately 90% observed a single time. Sequencing was done on a sample of peripheral blood. Every receptor here comes from a human donor in a cohort sampled during active COVID-19.

V and J are TRBV9 and TRBJ2-5, with TRBD2 matching over 8 bases. The CDR3 has 16 amino acids. Germline CDR1 SGDLS, CDR2 YYNGEE. V lost 0 bases, J lost 5 bases, and 9 bases stayed unmatched. The CDR3 region is CASSVGAGATGETQYF. CDR3 bases: TGTGCCAGCAGCGTAGGAGCGGGGGCAACCGGGGAGACCCAGTACTTC.

V is TRBV11-2 and J is TRBJ1-5, with TRBD1 as a possible D gene (6 bases). CDR1 and CDR2 (germline): SGHAT, FQNNGV. CDR3 length: 13 residues. The germline V and J ends were trimmed by 3 bases and 8 bases, with 11 bases remaining between them. CDR3 in DNA: TGTGCCAGCAGCTTGGGGGCGGTGGAGCCCCAGCATTTT. Its translation is CASSLGAVEPQHF.

The J gene is TRBJ2-1, the V gene TRBV7-8, with TRBD2 as a possible D gene (6 bases). The germline V gene has CDR1 SGHVS and CDR2 FQNEAQ. Trimming took 0 bases from V and 15 from J, leaving 18 bases between them. CDR3 length equals 14 residues. CDR3 protein: CASSLAPRGSGPFF. The CDR3 nucleotides read TGTGCCAGCAGCTTAGCCCCGAGAGGTAGCGGTCCGTTCTTC.

The rearrangement uses TRBV3-1 (or the pseudogene TRBV3-2) and TRBJ1-2; no clear D. Germline CDR1 is LGHDT and CDR2 is YNNKEL (reference sequence). This CDR3 is built from 14 residues. Trimming took off 4 bases at V and 2 bases at J, with 11 bases between the two ends. The CDR3 protein is CASSLRAGNYGYTF. The CDR3 bases are TGTGCCAGCAGCCTCCGCGCCGGGAACTATGGCTACACCTTC.

This chain connects TRBV18 to TRBJ1-5; possibly TRBD1 for D (6 bases). CDR1 and CDR2 from the germline V gene are KGHSH and LQKENI. The V and J ends lost 4 bases and 3 bases respectively, with 13 bases between them. This CDR3 spans 15 amino acids. DNA for the CDR3: TGTGCCAGCTCACGAGAACAGGGATTCAATCAGCCCCAGCATTTT. This codes for CASSREQGFNQPQHF.

This clone is a singleton in its sample. The chain links TRBV6-1 to TRBJ1-4, with no clear D. Germline values: CDR1 MNHNS, CDR2 SASEGT. The CDR3 is 14 residues long. V was clipped by 2 bases and J by 7 bases, with 11 bases between them. CDR3 sequence (DNA): TGTGCCAGCAGTGAACAGGCCGAGGGTGAAAAACTGTTTTTT. This sequence encodes CASSEQAEGEKLFF.

This chain joins TRBV3-1 (or the pseudogene TRBV3-2) and TRBJ1-3, with TRBD1 matching 7 bases. CDR3 length equals 14 residues. V dropped 3 bases and J dropped 4; count of bases not matched to a gene: 3. Germline CDR1 is LGHDT and CDR2 is YNNKEL (reference sequence). The CDR3: CASSQTGNGNTIYF. The CDR3, as DNA: TGTGCCAGCAGCCAGACAGGGAACGGAAACACCATATATTTT.

The count of this clone is one. This chain links TRBV4-2 with TRBJ1-2; D perhaps matches TRBD1 (6 bases). This CDR3 contains 15 residues. Germline V gives CDR1 LGHNA, CDR2 YNFKEQ. V lost 1 base and J lost 7, with 16 bases in between. CDR3 amino acids: CASSQGVAGVAGYTF. CDR3 bases: TGTGCCAGCAGCCAAGGAGTTGCAGGGGTTGCTGGCTACACCTTC.

The chain couples TRBV6-5 to TRBJ1-6; 8 positions agree with TRBD1. Germline CDR1 and CDR2: MNHEY and SVGAGI. V was clipped by 4 bases and J by 8 bases; unmatched bases: 4. This CDR3 contains 14 residues. The CDR3 DNA reads as TGTGCCAGCAGTTGGACAGGGACGGATTCACCCCTCCACTTT. Its translation: CASSWTGTDSPLHF.

The chain uses TRBV7-2 and TRBJ1-1, with 8 bases matching TRBD1. The V gene end was trimmed by 4 bases and the J gene end by 2 bases; junction bases not matched to a gene: 6. Germline assignment: CDR1 SGHTA and CDR2 FQGNSA. This CDR3 contains 15 residues. The CDR3 is CASSSQGAGNTEAFF. For the CDR3, the DNA is TGTGCCAGCAGCTCGCAGGGGGCGGGTAACACTGAAGCTTTCTTT.

This chain links TRBV3-1 (or the pseudogene TRBV3-2) with TRBJ2-2; tentatively, D is TRBD2 (6 bases). CDR1 is LGHDT, CDR2 YNNKEL, per germline (reference sequence). The CDR3 is made up of 15 amino acids. Trimming removed 4 bases from V and 0 bases from J, with 9 bases in between. The CDR3 reads CASSPSGSNTGELFF. DNA of the CDR3: TGTGCCAGCAGCCCGAGCGGGTCGAACACCGGGGAGCTGTTTTTT.

The V gene is TRBV6-5, the J gene TRBJ1-2, with 7 nucleotides matching TRBD1. From germline, CDR1 is MNHEY and CDR2 SVGAGI. CDR3 length: 16 amino acids. With V trimmed by 0 bases and J by 2 bases, 6 bases remained unmatched. CDR3 amino acids: CASSYSTTGLNYGYTF. CDR3 bases: TGTGCCAGCAGTTACTCGACGACAGGGTTGAACTATGGCTACACCTTC.

This clone is categorized as medium-sized. CDR3 loop: CASSMEMSSRPYEQYF. The CDR3 DNA reads as TGTGCCAGCAGCATGGAGATGTCTAGCAGGCCCTACGAGCAGTACTTC. The J gene is TRBJ2-7, the V gene TRBV7-9; maybe TRBD2 (5 bases). V lost 5 bases and J 2 bases, leaving 19 bases between the germline ends. The CDR3 spans 16 residues. The germline V gene encodes CDR1 SEHNR and CDR2 FQNEAQ (reference sequence). The variable domain in full, completed from reference TRBV7-9 and TRBJ2-7, reads DTGVSQNPRHKITKRGQNVTFRCDPISEHNRLYWYRQTLGQGPEFLTYFQNEAQLEKSRLLSDRFSAERPKGSFSTLEIQRTEQGDSAMYLCASSMEMSSRPYEQYFGPGTRLTVT.

This sequence joins TRBV19 and TRBJ1-2; D ambiguous. The V and J ends lost 4 bases and 2 bases respectively, with 8 bases between them. The CDR3 extends over 13 amino acids. CDR1 is LNHDA and CDR2 is SQIVND in the germline V gene (reference sequence). This CDR3 reads CASSTLVNYGYTF. The CDR3 bases are TGTGCCAGTAGTACTCTTGTCAACTATGGCTACACCTTC.

V is TRBV13 and J is TRBJ2-7; D is possibly TRBD2 (5 bases). The V end was cut by 1 base, the J end by 0 bases, with 10 bases between. There are 15 residues in the CDR3. Germline V lookup: CDR1 PRHDT, CDR2 FYEKMQ (reference sequence). CDR3 sequence (DNA): TGTGCCAGCAGCTTAGCGGGAAGGAACTCCTACGAGCAGTACTTC. Its translation: CASSLAGRNSYEQYF.

This rearrangement joins TRBV7-3 to TRBJ1-5; D is unresolved. This CDR3 has 13 amino acids. The V end was cut by 4 bases, the J end by 5 bases, with 9 bases between. In germline, CDR1 is SGHTA, CDR2 FQGTGA. The CDR3 is CASSSDTDQPQHF. Here the CDR3 DNA reads TGTGCCAGCAGCTCCGATACAGATCAGCCCCAGCATTTT. Full variable domain (rest looked up from reference TRBV7-3 and TRBJ1-5): GAGVSQTPSNKVTEKGKYVELRCDPISGHTALYWYRQSLGQGPEFLIYFQGTGAADDSGLPNDRFFAVRPEGSVSTLKIQRTERGDSAVYLCASSSDTDQPQHFGDGTRLSIL.

This clone was observed a few times. The chain joins TRBV4-1 to TRBJ1-5; no clear D. This CDR3 contains 13 residues. Germline V CDR1 and CDR2: MGHRA, YSYEKL. V gave up 1 base and J gave up 7 bases, with 8 bases separating them. The chain's CDR3 is CASSQVVEQPQHF. CDR3 bases: TGCGCCAGCAGCCAAGTTGTTGAGCAGCCCCAGCATTTT.

The genes are TRBV20-1 and TRBJ2-5, with no clear D. V was cut by 2 bases and J by 7 bases, with 8 bases left in between. Germline CDR1 and CDR2: DFQATT and SNEGSKA (reference sequence). This CDR3 contains 11 residues. The CDR3 bases are TGCAGTGCTAGACCCGGCGGGACCCAGTACTTC. Its protein product is CSARPGGTQYF.

The chain recombines TRBV27 with TRBJ2-5, with 7 bases that match TRBD1. Trimming at V came to 0 bases and at J to 5 bases, leaving 12 bases not matched to a gene. CDR1 is MNHEY, CDR2 SMNVEV, per germline (reference sequence). The CDR3 is 17 amino acids. This chain's CDR3 is CASSLSNLGTAPETQYF. CDR3 bases: TGTGCCAGCAGTTTATCGAATTTAGGGACAGCACCGGAGACCCAGTACTTC.

The genes are TRBV29-1 and TRBJ2-7; TRBD2 is a possible D gene (5 bases). The CDR3 runs to 13 residues. V lost 6 bases to trimming and J lost 0 bases, with 12 bases between them. Germline lookup yields CDR1 SQVTM and CDR2 ANQGSEA. CDR3 bases: TGCAGCGTGGAGGACCGGTCCTCCTACGAGCAGTACTTC. Its translation: CSVEDRSSYEQYF.

This clone is a singleton in its sample. The chain couples TRBV25-1 to TRBJ1-5; maybe TRBD1 (5 bases). V lost 1 base and J lost 6, with 10 bases in between. CDR3 length: 14 amino acids. The germline CDR1 and CDR2 sequences are MGHDK and SYGVNS. The CDR3 region is CASSESGGFQPQHF. The DNA of the CDR3 is TGTGCCAGCAGTGAATCCGGGGGGTTTCAGCCCCAGCATTTT.

The V gene is TRBV21-1, the J gene TRBJ2-3; TRBD1, the D gene given by the table, was not confirmed from the DNA. TRBV21-1 counts as a pseudogene. CDR3 length: 18 amino acids. CDR3 nucleotide sequence: TGTGCCAGCAGCAAAGCTTACTCAATGGGGCGTGCCACAGATACGCAGTATTTT. This sequence encodes CASSKAYSMGRATDTQYF.

The chain recombines TRBV2 with TRBJ2-1, with D perhaps TRBD2 (6 bases). Germline V gene lookup returns CDR1 SNHLY and CDR2 FYNNEI. The CDR3 loop spans 12 amino acids. Deletions cut 8 bases from V and 15 bases from J, with 20 bases between. The CDR3 nucleotides are TGTGCCAGCGTGCCCATGGTGGGGGAGGCGTTCTTC. It codes for CASVPMVGEAFF.

There are a few counts of this clone. The chain links TRBV7-9 to TRBJ2-7, with TRBD1 matching 10 bases. The CDR3 consists of 15 residues. Losses at the gene ends were 5 bases for V and 2 bases for J; bases not matched to a gene: 6. In germline, CDR1 is SEHNR, CDR2 FQNEAQ (reference sequence). The CDR3 loop reads CASSLGQGHTYEQYF. The CDR3, as DNA: TGTGCCAGCAGCCTGGGACAGGGGCATACCTACGAGCAGTACTTC.

The chain couples TRBV19 to TRBJ1-5; 9 bases are a match to TRBD1. Germline V gene sequence: CDR1 LNHDA, CDR2 SQIVND (reference sequence). The ends lost 6 bases at V and 7 bases at J; junction bases unmatched: 7. This CDR3 has 14 residues. The CDR3, as DNA: TGTGCCAGTAGCGACCGAACAGGGGGCCAGCCCCAGCATTTT. It encodes CASSDRTGGQPQHF. Using reference TRBV19 and TRBJ1-5 for the parts outside the CDR3, the full variable domain is DGGITQSPKYLFRKEGQNVTLSCEQNLNHDAMYWYRQDPGQGLRLIYYSQIVNDFQKGDIAEGYSVSREKKESFPLTVTSAQKNPTAFYLCASSDRTGGQPQHFGDGTRLSIL.

The rearrangement joins TRBV6-5 to TRBJ2-7, with D possibly TRBD1 on 6 matching bases. Trimming pared 6 bases from V and 1 base from J, leaving 16 bases between. The CDR3 extends over 15 amino acids. Germline loops: CDR1 MNHEY, CDR2 SVGAGI. The CDR3 coding sequence is TGTGCCAGCAGCCTTGACAGGAACCCATCCTACGAGCAGTACTTC. Translating it yields CASSLDRNPSYEQYF.